The 27 T cell receptor beta chains below were found in one sample sequenced in a study of spatial heterogeneity in lung cancer. TCRdb called the 5' RACE reads again in MiXCR, with one record for every CDR3 protein. The table includes about 38,000 distinct CDR3 sequences, 6.5% to 9% detected once. Indicated time point: sample taken at primary tumor resection. Researchers sequenced whole RNA taken from tumor, nontumor lung or frozen PBMC without sorting. Sequenced material: PBMCs, taken at surgery. These receptors were taken from a male donor with early-stage non-small cell lung cancer.

This clonotype has more than one count but fewer than ten. In nucleotides, the CDR3 is TGTGCCAGCAGCTTAGGGGGCGGGAGGGCCAGGAATGAGCAGTTCTTC. It translates to CASSLGGGRARNEQFF. The gene calls are TRBV7-8 and TRBJ2-1; 9 bases are a match to TRBD2. Germline V gene sequence: CDR1 SGHVS, CDR2 FQNEAQ. The CDR3 runs 16 residues. J gave up 7 bases and V 1 base, and 8 bases lay outside the gene matches.

This clonotype was seen repeatedly, ten times or more. The chain employs TRBV12-3 or TRBV12-4 and TRBJ2-3; 10 positions match TRBD2. J gave up 2 bases and V 6 bases, and 11 bases lay outside the gene matches. This CDR3 spans 17 amino acids. The CDR3 region is CASSSTGSGRPTDTQYF. In DNA, the CDR3 is TGTGCCAGCAGCTCTACGGGTAGCGGGAGGCCCACAGATACGCAGTATTTT.

This clonotype was seen at least ten times. The chain links TRBV7-2 to TRBJ2-1; TRBD2 agrees at 11 bases. Germline trimming cut 1 base from V and 8 bases from J; bases unmatched to any gene: 7. This CDR3 contains 16 residues. From germline, CDR1 is SGHTA and CDR2 FQGNSA. CDR3: CASSLVSGLAVYEQFF. CDR3 sequence (DNA): TGTGCCAGCAGCTTAGTATCGGGACTAGCGGTTTATGAGCAGTTCTTC.

This clonotype is medium-sized (0.01 to 0.1%) in the sample. The rearrangement joins TRBV24-1 to TRBJ2-1, with 11 bases aligning to TRBD2. The J segment lost 8 bases and the V segment lost 4 bases, leaving 12 bases of the junction unmatched. In germline, CDR1 is KGHDR, CDR2 SFDVKD. The CDR3 contains 17 residues. The CDR3 DNA reads as TGTGCCACCAGTGACCCACTGCAACTAGCGGGAGCGGATGAGCAGTTCTTC. Its protein is CATSDPLQLAGADEQFF.

This clonotype occurred many times. The chain is built from TRBV20-1 and TRBJ2-2, with 8 bases that match TRBD2. Germline-derived CDR1 and CDR2 are DFQATT and SNEGSKA (reference sequence). The CDR3 is made up of 15 amino acids. The trim removed 0 bases at V and 5 bases at J, leaving 5 bases unmatched. CDR3 amino acids: CSARERGARTGELFF. In DNA, the CDR3 is TGCAGTGCTAGAGAGCGGGGGGCAAGGACCGGGGAGCTGTTTTTT.

This clonotype was counted many times. The gene calls are TRBV29-1 and TRBJ1-1; D is undetermined. Between the trimmed V and J ends, which lost 7 bases and 1 base, there was a span of 10 bases. The CDR3 has 12 residues. CDR1 and CDR2 (germline): SQVTM, ANQGSEA. This chain's CDR3 is CSGTVTNTEAFF. The CDR3, as DNA: TGCAGCGGAACAGTAACGAACACTGAAGCTTTCTTT.

J is TRBJ2-3 and V is TRBV27; maybe TRBD2 (5 bases). Germline V gives CDR1 MNHEY, CDR2 SMNVEV (reference sequence). Trimming took off 4 bases at V and 5 bases at J, with 7 bases between the two ends. The CDR3 has 12 amino acids. Here the CDR3 DNA reads TGTGCCAGCAGTTCCCGGGGAGATACGCAGTATTTT. This codes for CASSSRGDTQYF.

Many counts were recorded for this clonotype. The J gene is TRBJ2-1, the V gene TRBV24-1; D is undetermined. CDR3 length: 13 amino acids. Germline V gene sequence: CDR1 KGHDR, CDR2 SFDVKD. Trimming shortened V by 8 bases and J by 5 bases, and 12 bases separated the two germline ends. The CDR3 loop is CATNLGANNEQFF. CDR3 in DNA: TGTGCCACCAATCTCGGAGCGAACAATGAGCAGTTCTTC.

This clonotype showed up many times. This chain uses TRBV29-1 with TRBJ2-2; D perhaps matches TRBD1 (6 bases). V was trimmed by 4 bases and J by 3 bases, leaving 12 bases between them. The CDR3 spans 14 residues. Germline CDR1 and CDR2: SQVTM and ANQGSEA. The CDR3 protein is CSVAPGQHTGELFF. The CDR3 nucleotides are TGCAGCGTTGCTCCGGGACAACACACCGGGGAGCTGTTTTTT.

Only a few counts were recorded for this clonotype. V and J are TRBV20-1 and TRBJ1-5; 7 bases map to TRBD1. Germline V gene data show CDR1 as DFQATT and CDR2 as SNEGSKA (reference sequence). This CDR3 has 14 amino acids. J lost 3 bases, V lost 3 bases, and 5 bases had no gene match. For the CDR3, the DNA is TGCAGTGCTAGCGAGGACAGGATCAATCAGCCCCAGCATTTT. Its translation is CSASEDRINQPQHF.

This clonotype was recorded at least ten times. The chain carries TRBV5-1 and TRBJ1-1; D uncertain. CDR1 and CDR2 (germline): SGHRS, YFSETQ. V lost 1 base to trimming and J lost 8 bases, with 12 bases between them. CDR3 length: 13 residues. This chain's CDR3 is CASSLIPATEAFF. The CDR3 DNA is TGCGCCAGCAGCTTGATTCCGGCAACAGAAGCTTTCTTT.

This clonotype was picked up many times. V is TRBV12-3 or TRBV12-4 and J is TRBJ2-1, with TRBD1 identical over 11 bases. The J segment lost 6 bases and the V segment lost 10 bases, leaving 11 bases of the junction unmatched. The CDR3 is 15 amino acids. In nucleotides, the CDR3 is TGTGCCACCACTAGATCCGGGACAGGGGGCAATGAGCAGTTCTTC. Residues: CATTRSGTGGNEQFF.

In this sample, this clonotype turned up many times. The chain combines TRBV6-5 with TRBJ2-4; unclear D gene. Germline V CDR1 and CDR2: MNHEY, SVGAGI. The CDR3 contains 12 residues. V was trimmed by 4 bases and J by 1 base, leaving 2 bases between them. The DNA for the CDR3 is TGTGCCAGCAGTTCGGCCAAAAACATTCAGTACTTC. This encodes CASSSAKNIQYF.

This clonotype was seen only a few times. The rearrangement uses TRBV6-5 and TRBJ2-7, with D possibly being TRBD1 or TRBD2 (6 bases each). From germline, CDR1 is MNHEY and CDR2 SVGAGI. The CDR3 length is 15 residues. Trimming took 8 bases from V and 4 from J, leaving 21 bases between them. CDR3 sequence (DNA): TGTGCCAGCTCTCCTTGGCGGGACAACCGATACGAGCAGTACTTC. This sequence encodes CASSPWRDNRYEQYF.

This clonotype rates as medium-sized (0.01 to 0.1%). The rearrangement joins TRBV4-1 to TRBJ2-7, with TRBD1 matching over 9 bases. Germline assignment: CDR1 MGHRA and CDR2 YSYEKL. With V trimmed by 0 bases and J by 5 bases, 8 bases remained unmatched. The CDR3 consists of 16 residues. The CDR3 protein is CASSQDWDREVHEQYV. The CDR3 DNA sequence: TGCGCCAGCAGCCAAGATTGGGACAGGGAAGTACACGAGCAGTACGTC.

This clonotype has a count of ten or more. The chain uses TRBV4-2 and TRBJ2-1; D is undetermined. Looked up from germline, CDR1 is LGHNA and CDR2 is YNFKEQ. V was pared by 4 bases and J by 0 bases, with 13 bases between. The CDR3 consists of 16 residues. CDR3 region: CASSLETQSSYNEQFF. CDR3 in DNA: TGTGCCAGCAGCCTCGAGACTCAGAGCTCCTACAATGAGCAGTTCTTC.

This clonotype has ten or more counts. The rearrangement uses TRBV5-4 and TRBJ2-1; 11 nucleotides align to TRBD2. With V trimmed by 1 base and J by 8 bases, 2 bases remained unmatched. The CDR3 totals 14 residues. The germline CDR1 and CDR2 sequences are SGHNT and YYREEE (reference sequence). The CDR3 sequence: CASSLTSGRDEQFF. DNA for the CDR3: TGTGCCAGCAGCTTGACTAGCGGGAGAGATGAGCAGTTCTTC.

This clonotype was counted between two and nine times. The J gene is TRBJ2-1, the V gene TRBV11-2, with 7 bases aligning to TRBD2. This CDR3 comprises 15 residues. Germline CDR1 is SGHAT and CDR2 is FQNNGV. After removal of 6 bases from V and 4 bases from J, the junction contained 9 bases not matched to a gene. CDR3 in DNA: TGTGCCAGCAGGCCTCTAGCGGAGATATACAATGAGCAGTTCTTC. Its protein is CASRPLAEIYNEQFF.

There are a few counts of this clonotype. This chain uses TRBV19 with TRBJ2-7; weak D call: TRBD1 (6 bases). Trimming shortened V by 3 bases and J by 0 bases, and 9 bases separated the two germline ends. CDR3 length: 14 amino acids. CDR1 and CDR2 (germline): LNHDA, SQIVND (reference sequence). The CDR3 reads CASSMTGASYEQYV. The CDR3, as DNA: TGTGCCAGTAGTATGACAGGAGCCTCCTACGAGCAGTACGTC.

There are many counts of this clonotype. V usage is TRBV29-1 and J usage is TRBJ2-3; 9 nucleotides align to TRBD2. Per germline, CDR1 SQVTM and CDR2 ANQGSEA. With V trimmed by 7 bases and J by 0 bases, 5 bases remained unmatched. The CDR3 sequence is 14 residues long. The CDR3 DNA follows: TGCAGCGCAAAAACTAGCGGGAGCACAGATACGCAGTATTTT. The encoded protein is CSAKTSGSTDTQYF.

The V and J genes are TRBV7-2 and TRBJ1-1; tentatively, D is TRBD1 (6 bases). This CDR3 is built from 15 residues. V was shortened by 5 bases and J by 3 bases, with 16 bases between the two germline ends. The germline V gene has CDR1 SGHTA and CDR2 FQGNSA. CDR3 coding DNA: TGTGCCAGCAGCGTCCCTCGGGGGCGGTACACTGAAGCTTTCTTT. Protein: CASSVPRGRYTEAFF.

The chain is built from TRBV28 and TRBJ2-7; the match to TRBD2 covers 12 bases. CDR1 MDHEN and CDR2 SYDVKM come from the germline V gene. J was trimmed by 2 bases and V by 4 bases; bases with no gene match: 3. The CDR3 has 15 amino acids. The CDR3, as DNA: TGTGCCAGCAGTTCAGCTAGCGGGGGGGCCTACGAGCAGTACTTC. It specifies CASSSASGGAYEQYF.

There are many counts of this clonotype. Here the CDR3 reads CSVEEGGVEQFF. CDR3 DNA sequence: TGCAGCGTTGAAGAGGGGGGCGTTGAGCAGTTCTTC. The J gene is TRBJ2-1, the V gene TRBV29-1; tentatively, D is TRBD1 or TRBD2 (6 bases each). There are 12 residues in the CDR3. Germline values: CDR1 SQVTM, CDR2 ANQGSEA. V was cut by 0 bases and J by 9 bases, with 9 bases left in between.

The count of this clonotype is one. This chain uses TRBV5-1 with TRBJ1-4; D gene unclear. Trimming removed 4 bases from V and 5 bases from J, with 15 bases in between. The CDR3 length is 15 residues. In germline, CDR1 is SGHRS, CDR2 YFSETQ. The chain's CDR3 is CASSLLSVGNEKLFF. CDR3 nucleotides: TGCGCCAGCAGCCTTCTGTCCGTCGGCAATGAAAAACTGTTTTTT.

Many counts were recorded for this clonotype. The chain combines TRBV14 with TRBJ2-1, with 11 bases fitting TRBD2. The V gene end was trimmed by 1 base and the J gene end by 0 bases; junction bases not matched to a gene: 8. Germline CDR1 SGHDN, CDR2 FVKESK. CDR3 length equals 19 residues. CDR3 in DNA: TGTGCCAGCAGCCAAGGACTTTTCACTAGCGGGAGCTCCTACAATGAGCAGTTCTTC. This translates into CASSQGLFTSGSSYNEQFF.

Many counts were recorded for this clonotype. The rearrangement links TRBV5-1 to TRBJ2-5, with D uncertain. The ends were cut back, 1 base at V and 5 bases at J, with 12 bases in the middle. Germline CDR1 SGHRS, CDR2 YFSETQ. The CDR3 covers 14 residues. Here the CDR3 reads CASSLTGSGETQYF. In DNA form, the CDR3 reads TGCGCCAGCAGCTTGACTGGAAGTGGGGAGACCCAGTACTTC.

J is TRBJ1-5 and V is TRBV20-1, with 7 bases identical to TRBD1. CDR1 is DFQATT and CDR2 is SNEGSKA in the germline V gene (reference sequence). V lost 1 base, J lost 7 bases, and 4 bases stayed unmatched. This CDR3 has 13 residues. CDR3: CSARADREQPQHF. The CDR3 bases are TGCAGTGCTAGAGCCGACAGGGAACAGCCCCAGCATTTT.